These 7 T cell receptor beta chains share one sample of origin, sequenced in a study of T cell responses to AZD1222 COVID-19 vaccine. Profiled with immunoSEQ multiplex PCR; TCRdb holds only in-frame clones, not every one. The data contain more than 95,000 clones, around 84% of them singletons. Sequencing was performed on peripheral blood, taken 28 days after the second AZD1222 dose. These receptors originate from an adult who received the AZD1222 COVID-19 vaccine.

This chain connects TRBV30 to TRBJ1-4, with D possibly being TRBD1 (5 bases). CDR1 and CDR2 from the germline V gene are GTSNPN and SVGIG (reference sequence). V was clipped by 4 bases and J by 3 bases, with 18 bases between them. This CDR3 contains 16 residues. The CDR3 region has the DNA TGTGCCTGGACAAAGGGGATCGGGGTGGCTAATGAAAAACTGTTTTTT. This encodes CAWTKGIGVANEKLFF.

The V gene is TRBV28, the J gene TRBJ1-2, with TRBD1 identical over 12 bases. The J segment lost 8 bases and the V segment lost 6 bases, leaving 13 bases of the junction unmatched. The CDR3 loop spans 16 amino acids. Germline V CDR1 and CDR2: MDHEN, SYDVKM. CDR3 amino acids: CASSILPGQGAKGYTF. CDR3 nucleotide sequence: TGTGCCAGCAGCATTTTGCCGGGACAGGGGGCGAAGGGCTACACCTTC.

This clone showed up just once. V is TRBV27 and J is TRBJ1-1, with 11 bases aligning to TRBD1. The CDR3 consists of 13 residues. Germline assignment: CDR1 MNHEY and CDR2 SMNVEV (reference sequence). The V gene end was trimmed by 9 bases and the J gene end by 4 bases; junction bases not matched to a gene: 4. The CDR3, as DNA: TGTGCCAGTCATGGGACAGGGGGCACTGAAGCTTTCTTT. Its translation is CASHGTGGTEAFF.

J is TRBJ2-1 and V is TRBV28; no reliable D call. Trimming took 5 bases from V and 0 from J, leaving 8 bases between them. This CDR3 has 14 residues. Germline CDR1 is MDHEN and CDR2 is SYDVKM. This CDR3 is CASSISGSYNEQFF. The CDR3 DNA is TGTGCCAGCAGTATATCTGGCTCCTACAATGAGCAGTTCTTC.

The chain couples TRBV10-1 to TRBJ2-7, with D possibly called TRBD1 or TRBD2 (6 bases each). Trimming cost V 0 bases and J 1 base, with 13 bases left between them. Germline V gives CDR1 WNHNN, CDR2 SYGVQD (reference sequence). The CDR3 has 16 amino acids. CDR3 in DNA: TGCGCCAGCAGTGAGTCAATCGGGGGCCTTTCCTACGAGCAGTACTTC. The encoded protein is CASSESIGGLSYEQYF.

V is TRBV9 and J is TRBJ2-5; D is possibly TRBD2 (6 bases). Germline-derived CDR1 and CDR2 are SGDLS and YYNGEE. The CDR3 loop spans 15 amino acids. V lost 4 bases to trimming and J lost 5 bases, with 18 bases between them. CDR3 nucleotide sequence: TGTGCCAGCAGCCCCGGGGACTTTGTGTCTGAGACCCAGTACTTC. It encodes CASSPGDFVSETQYF.

This chain connects TRBV21-1 to TRBJ2-3; the table's D call, TRBD1, was not checked against the DNA. TRBV21-1 is a recognized pseudogene. This CDR3 comprises 16 residues. CDR3 nucleotides: TGTGCCAGCAGCAAAGATAGGACAGGGGGCACAGATACGCAGTATTTT. This gives the protein CASSKDRTGGTDTQYF.